Shown below are 8 T cell receptor beta chains from a single sample sequenced in a study of cytomegalovirus exposure and HLA in healthy donors. 13 Jbeta primers and 60 Vbeta primers were used for the PCR. Profiled with immunoSEQ multiplex PCR; TCRdb holds only in-frame clones, not every one. Of 160,000 or so clones listed, 86% were seen once; the top ten hold under 2.5%. The specimen was PBMCs. The receptors shown here come from a woman between 18 and 30 years old in good health and CMV-seronegative.

The chain is built from TRBV11-2 and TRBJ1-4, with TRBD1 identical over 7 bases. Germline V gene lookup returns CDR1 SGHAT and CDR2 FQNNGV. J lost 2 bases, V lost 5 bases, and 5 bases had no gene match. The CDR3 has 15 amino acids. CDR3 sequence: CASSAIQGTNEKLFF. The CDR3 DNA is TGTGCCAGCAGCGCAATACAGGGGACTAATGAAAAACTGTTTTTT.

The CDR3 DNA is TGTGCCAGCAGGGGGACAGGGGAGGACTATGGCTACACCTTC. Residues: CASRGTGEDYGYTF. V is TRBV6-5 and J is TRBJ1-2, with 10 bases that match TRBD1. CDR1 is MNHEY and CDR2 is SVGAGI in the germline V gene. This CDR3 is built from 14 residues. V trimming: 6 bases; J trimming: 3 bases; junction bases outside the gene matches: 4.

In its sample, this clone ranks as medium-sized. The V call is TRBV6-1, the J call TRBJ2-7; D remains unclear. The length of the CDR3 is 15 residues. V gave up 2 bases and J gave up 2 bases, with 13 bases separating them. Germline V gene lookup returns CDR1 MNHNS and CDR2 SASEGT. In nucleotides, the CDR3 is TGTGCCAGCAGTGAAAAAGAAGAAGCTCCCTACGAGCAGTACTTC. Translated, it gives CASSEKEEAPYEQYF.

The rearrangement uses TRBV19 and TRBJ2-1, with TRBD1 matching over 7 bases. Germline assignment: CDR1 LNHDA and CDR2 SQIVND (reference sequence). The CDR3 is 15 residues long. With V trimmed by 1 base and J by 6 bases, 6 bases remained unmatched. CDR3 loop: CASSIAEGALNEQFF. Here the CDR3 DNA reads TGTGCCAGTAGTATAGCAGAGGGGGCGCTCAATGAGCAGTTCTTC.

The chain couples TRBV2 to TRBJ1-2, with D perhaps matching TRBD1 (5 bases). The CDR3 consists of 13 residues. Germline CDR1 SNHLY, CDR2 FYNNEI. V was shortened by 4 bases and J by 4 bases, with 10 bases between the two germline ends. Here the CDR3 reads CASSGQYLYGYTF. The CDR3 DNA sequence: TGTGCCAGCAGTGGACAGTATCTCTATGGCTACACCTTC.

The genes are TRBV7-2 and TRBJ1-5; unclear D gene. This CDR3 comprises 13 residues. Germline V lookup: CDR1 SGHTA, CDR2 FQGNSA. V dropped 5 bases and J dropped 4 bases, with 9 bases sitting between them. The CDR3 DNA follows: TGTGCCAGCAGCCGAGGAGGGAATCAGCCCCAGCATTTT. Its protein is CASSRGGNQPQHF.

V is TRBV5-6 and J is TRBJ2-2, with 9 bases fitting TRBD2. The CDR3 runs to 15 residues. Germline V gene data show CDR1 as SGHDT and CDR2 as YYEEEE. V gave up 4 bases and J gave up 5 bases; unmatched junction bases: 6. DNA of the CDR3: TGTGCCAGCAGCCTCCTTAGCGGGGGTACCGGGGAGCTGTTTTTT. The encoded protein is CASSLLSGGTGELFF.

Concerning this clone: The limits of the CDR3 on the DNA are not certain, so only TCRdb's listed CDR3 is given. The chain carries TRBV21-1 and TRBJ1-5. TRBV21-1 is classified as a pseudogene. The CDR3 length is 16 residues, termini included. The CDR3 spells CARLRRVGDGNQPQHF.